This passage covers 31 T cell receptor beta chains from one sample sequenced in a study of early T cells in non-severe SARS-CoV-2 infection. One entry per CDR3 protein results from TCRdb running MiXCR on the 5' RACE reads. The table includes tens of thousands of distinct CDR3 sequences, roughly 8.4% detected once. The source material was whole blood. Every receptor here comes from an adult who was a healthcare worker with PCR-confirmed SARS-CoV-2 infection or an uninfected control (not recorded which).

The table lists this clonotype with a few counts. The chain recombines TRBV7-8 with TRBJ2-3; 7 bases are shared with TRBD2. The germline CDR1 and CDR2 sequences are SGHVS and FQNEAQ. This CDR3 has 15 amino acids. The V gene end was trimmed by 2 bases and the J gene end by 2 bases; junction bases not matched to a gene: 4. The CDR3 is CASSLSLAVTDTQYF. The CDR3 nucleotides read TGTGCCAGCAGCTTAAGCCTAGCGGTCACAGATACGCAGTATTTT.

The chain employs TRBV10-3 and TRBJ2-5; 15 bases match TRBD2. The CDR3 extends over 16 amino acids. The ends lost 2 bases at V and 7 bases at J; junction bases unmatched: 5. Germline loops: CDR1 ENHRY, CDR2 SYGVKD. CDR3 bases: TGTGCCATCAGTGAGCCGGGACTAGCGGGAGGTGGGACCCAGTACTTC. It codes for CAISEPGLAGGGTQYF.

V and J are TRBV29-1 and TRBJ1-2; D is possibly TRBD1 (6 bases). The germline V gene encodes CDR1 SQVTM and CDR2 ANQGSEA. V dropped 7 bases and J dropped 8 bases, with 11 bases sitting between them. The CDR3 extends over 10 amino acids. The CDR3 bases are TGCAGCGCAGGGGAAAGGGGCTACACCTTC. Its protein product is CSAGERGYTF.

This chain connects TRBV28 to TRBJ2-1; 12 bases align to TRBD2. The J segment lost 1 base and the V segment lost 1 base, leaving 5 bases of the junction unmatched. Germline V gene lookup returns CDR1 MDHEN and CDR2 SYDVKM. CDR3 length: 18 amino acids. The CDR3 DNA is TGTGCCAGCAGTTTATCACTAGCGGGAGGATCGTCCTACAATGAGCAGTTCTTC. Translated: CASSLSLAGGSSYNEQFF.

The CDR3 sequence is CASSYGDGLAGNYEQYF. CDR3 sequence (DNA): TGTGCCAGCAGTTACGGCGACGGACTAGCGGGAAACTACGAGCAGTACTTC. The rearrangement joins TRBV6-5 to TRBJ2-7, with 12 bases identical to TRBD2. From germline, CDR1 is MNHEY and CDR2 SVGAGI. J gave up 3 bases and V 2 bases, and 8 bases lay outside the gene matches. The CDR3 runs 17 residues.

This clonotype has just a few counts. The rearrangement joins TRBV20-1 to TRBJ2-7; 8 nucleotides line up with TRBD1. Trimming took 5 bases from V and 0 from J; bases not matched to a gene: 9. Per germline, CDR1 DFQATT and CDR2 SNEGSKA (reference sequence). CDR3 size: 15 residues. For the CDR3, the DNA is TGCAGTGCTCTTAGAAGGGACAGGAACTCCTACGAGCAGTACTTC. Amino acids: CSALRRDRNSYEQYF.

A few counts support this clonotype. The CDR3 region has the DNA TGTGCCAGCAGTTCATTCGGGACAGGCGATGGGGGCTACACCTTC. Translating it yields CASSSFGTGDGGYTF. This chain joins TRBV6-2 or TRBV6-3 and TRBJ1-2; 8 bases line up with TRBD1. Looked up from germline, CDR1 is MNHEY and CDR2 is SVGEGT. This CDR3 contains 15 residues. V trimming: 4 bases; J trimming: 8 bases; junction bases outside the gene matches: 12.

There are a few counts of this clonotype. The chain employs TRBV21-1 and TRBJ2-7; TRBD1 is the table's D call, not checked against the DNA. TRBV21-1 is shown as a pseudogene. The CDR3 covers 15 residues. CDR3 DNA sequence: TGTGCCAGCAGCTCCCTTCACCCGGATCCTTACGAGCAGTACTTC. Protein product: CASSSLHPDPYEQYF.

The chain recombines TRBV28 with TRBJ1-2; 7 nucleotides line up with TRBD1. This CDR3 has 16 amino acids. CDR1 is MDHEN and CDR2 is SYDVKM in the germline V gene. Trimming took 5 bases from V and 7 from J; bases not matched to a gene: 16. The CDR3 loop is CASSHDSGTEGLGYTF. The CDR3 DNA is TGTGCCAGCAGTCACGATTCCGGGACAGAGGGCCTTGGCTACACCTTC.

This clonotype has just a few counts. The chain joins TRBV20-1 to TRBJ1-1, with TRBD1 as a possible D gene (5 bases). The CDR3 has 11 residues. Germline CDR1 and CDR2: DFQATT and SNEGSKA (reference sequence). V lost 7 bases, J lost 8 bases, and 14 bases lay in between. The CDR3 DNA reads TGCAGTGACATACGGGACCTCGAAGCTTTCTTT. Its protein is CSDIRDLEAFF.

The table lists this clonotype with many counts. This chain joins TRBV14 and TRBJ1-1; possibly TRBD1 for D (6 bases). The CDR3 loop spans 14 amino acids. V gave up 6 bases and J gave up 0 bases, with 11 bases separating them. The germline gives CDR1 SGHDN, CDR2 FVKESK. CDR3 bases: TGTGCCAGCAGGCCCACAGGGATGAACACTGAAGCTTTCTTT. Translated, it gives CASRPTGMNTEAFF. The full variable domain, its missing parts supplied by reference TRBV14 and TRBJ1-1, is EAGVTQFPSHSVIEKGQTVTLRCDPISGHDNLYWYRRVMGKEIKFLLHFVKESKQDESGMPNNRFLAERTGGTYSTLKVQPAELEDSGVYFCASRPTGMNTEAFFGQGTRLTVV.

In its sample, this clonotype was seen a few times. V is TRBV5-1 and J is TRBJ2-3, with D uncertain. With 4 bases removed from V and 1 base from J, the gap between germline ends came to 7 bases. Germline V gene lookup returns CDR1 SGHRS and CDR2 YFSETQ. The CDR3 is made up of 13 amino acids. The chain's CDR3 is CASSDDGTDTQYF. CDR3 DNA: TGCGCCAGCAGCGACGACGGCACAGATACGCAGTATTTT. Complete variable domain (other parts from reference TRBV5-1 and TRBJ2-3): KAGVTQTPRYLIKTRGQQVTLSCSPISGHRSVSWYQQTPGQGLQFLFEYFSETQRNKGNFPGRFSGRQFSNSRSEMNVSTLELGDSALYLCASSDDGTDTQYFGPGTRLTVL.

The table lists this clonotype with many counts. The chain is built from TRBV2 and TRBJ2-7; either TRBD1 or TRBD2 may supply D (5 bases each). Germline CDR1 and CDR2: SNHLY and FYNNEI. This CDR3 has 14 residues. Between the trimmed V and J ends, which lost 4 bases and 4 bases, there was a span of 14 bases. CDR3 amino acids: CASSAGQSPYEQYF. The CDR3 nucleotides read TGTGCCAGCAGTGCGGGGCAGTCGCCTTACGAGCAGTACTTC.

J is TRBJ2-3 and V is TRBV5-4, with 9 bases that match TRBD1. Germline assignment: CDR1 SGHNT and CDR2 YYREEE (reference sequence). The CDR3 sequence is 15 residues long. V lost 0 bases and J lost 3; bases outside the gene matches: 2. CDR3 nucleotides: TGTGCCAGCAGCTTGGCGGGACAGGGAACAGATACGCAGTATTTT. Amino acids: CASSLAGQGTDTQYF.

This clonotype has a count of ten or more. The chain has TRBV20-1 and TRBJ2-1, with D possibly being TRBD1 or TRBD2 (5 bases each). This CDR3 comprises 15 residues. CDR1 DFQATT and CDR2 SNEGSKA come from the germline V gene (reference sequence). V lost 0 bases and J lost 2, with 11 bases in between. Here the CDR3 reads CSAREGRGPYNEQFF. As DNA, the CDR3 is TGCAGTGCTAGAGAGGGTCGGGGACCCTACAATGAGCAGTTCTTC.

The chain combines TRBV28 with TRBJ1-6; 7 positions match TRBD1. The ends lost 3 bases at V and 7 bases at J; junction bases unmatched: 3. The CDR3 consists of 14 residues. Germline V gene sequence: CDR1 MDHEN, CDR2 SYDVKM. The CDR3 nucleotides are TGTGCCAGCAGTTTGGACAGGAAGAATTCACCCCTCCACTTT. It encodes CASSLDRKNSPLHF.

This clonotype has a handful of counts. The chain recombines TRBV29-1 with TRBJ1-2; 8 nucleotides line up with TRBD1. The germline gives CDR1 SQVTM, CDR2 ANQGSEA. This CDR3 is built from 13 residues. The trim removed 4 bases at V and 0 bases at J, leaving 1 base unmatched. CDR3 sequence: CSVGTGTNYGYTF. The CDR3 nucleotides are TGCAGCGTTGGGACAGGGACTAACTATGGCTACACCTTC.

Many counts were recorded for this clonotype. This rearrangement joins TRBV28 to TRBJ2-7; 11 positions match TRBD2. Looked up from germline, CDR1 is MDHEN and CDR2 is SYDVKM. The CDR3 extends over 16 amino acids. Unmatched junction bases numbered 13, after V lost 7 bases and J lost 5 bases. The chain's CDR3 is CASKRLAGPAGNEQYF. The DNA of the CDR3 is TGTGCCAGCAAGAGACTAGCGGGACCAGCCGGGAACGAGCAGTACTTC.

This clonotype was seen repeatedly, ten times or more. The rearrangement joins TRBV12-3 or TRBV12-4 to TRBJ2-4; the D is unclear. This CDR3 region has 14 residues. V lost 4 bases, J lost 0 bases, and 7 bases lay in between. The CDR3 here is CASSYTVAKNIQYF. CDR3 DNA: TGTGCCAGCAGTTATACAGTAGCCAAAAACATTCAGTACTTC.

This clonotype was seen a few times. This chain joins TRBV9 and TRBJ2-1; maybe TRBD2 (6 bases). The CDR3 is 15 amino acids. From germline, CDR1 is SGDLS and CDR2 YYNGEE. Trimming left V 5 bases short and J 3 bases short, with 15 bases between. The CDR3 DNA sequence: TGTGCCAGCAGTGGACGGGAGTTTCACTACAATGAGCAGTTCTTC. Amino acid sequence: CASSGREFHYNEQFF.

This clonotype was counted between two and nine times. The rearrangement links TRBV29-1 to TRBJ2-3; 8 bases are shared with TRBD1. CDR1 is SQVTM, CDR2 ANQGSEA, per germline. The V gene end was trimmed by 6 bases and the J gene end by 0 bases; junction bases not matched to a gene: 8. CDR3 length: 15 residues. The CDR3 protein is CSVERQGSSTDTQYF. DNA of the CDR3: TGCAGCGTCGAACGACAGGGGTCTAGCACAGATACGCAGTATTTT.

In this sample, this clonotype turned up many times. The chain uses TRBV20-1 and TRBJ2-1; 8 nucleotides line up with TRBD2. Germline values: CDR1 DFQATT, CDR2 SNEGSKA (reference sequence). The trim removed 8 bases at V and 7 bases at J, leaving 7 bases unmatched. The CDR3 is made up of 12 amino acids. DNA of the CDR3: TGCAGTTTGACAGCGGGAGTAAATGAGCAGTTCTTC. This encodes CSLTAGVNEQFF.

This clonotype was found many times. The chain couples TRBV18 to TRBJ1-1; D ambiguous. The CDR3 has 12 amino acids. Germline V gives CDR1 KGHSH, CDR2 LQKENI. The ends were cut back, 3 bases at V and 6 bases at J, with 8 bases in the middle. The CDR3 DNA follows: TGTGCCAGCTCACCCAGTAGAGCTGAAGCTTTCTTT. It translates to CASSPSRAEAFF.

This clonotype occurred many times. The rearrangement uses TRBV7-2 and TRBJ2-1; possibly TRBD2 for D (5 bases). V shed 3 bases and J shed 4 bases, with 7 bases lying between them. This CDR3 has 13 residues. Looked up from germline, CDR1 is SGHTA and CDR2 is FQGNSA. The CDR3 nucleotides read TGTGCCAGCAGCTTCCAGCGGTACAATGAGCAGTTCTTC. Protein product: CASSFQRYNEQFF.

This clonotype was recorded many times. The chain employs TRBV28 and TRBJ1-5; tentative D call: TRBD1 (6 bases). The CDR3 has 14 residues. Trimming removed 8 bases from V and 1 base from J, with 12 bases in between. CDR1 MDHEN and CDR2 SYDVKM come from the germline V gene. The DNA of the CDR3 is TGTGCCAGCCGCAGGGGCACGAGCAATCAGCCCCAGCATTTT. Translation gives CASRRGTSNQPQHF.

This clonotype was seen repeatedly, ten times or more. The chain combines TRBV18 with TRBJ1-6, with TRBD1 as a possible D gene (6 bases). This CDR3 contains 14 residues. Trimming cost V 3 bases and J 7 bases, with 10 bases left between them. From germline, CDR1 is KGHSH and CDR2 LQKENI. The CDR3 DNA reads TGTGCCAGCTCACCCGAGGGGGGGAATTCACCCCTCCACTTT. This codes for CASSPEGGNSPLHF.

This clonotype came up many times. The chain recombines TRBV7-8 with TRBJ2-7, with D possibly TRBD2 on 5 matching bases. Trimming removed 3 bases from V and 4 bases from J, with 7 bases in between. CDR3 length: 12 amino acids. Germline CDR1 reads SGHVS; CDR2 reads FQNEAQ. CDR3 sequence: CASSFRGYEQYF. DNA for the CDR3: TGTGCCAGCAGCTTCCGGGGTTACGAGCAGTACTTC.

This clonotype was found many times. The chain is built from TRBV11-2 and TRBJ1-2; TRBD1 matches 8 bases. The trim removed 0 bases at V and 5 bases at J, leaving 8 bases unmatched. In germline, CDR1 is SGHAT, CDR2 FQNNGV. This CDR3 is built from 16 residues. The CDR3 region is CASSLEAGTGPYGYTF. The CDR3 DNA sequence: TGTGCCAGCAGCTTAGAGGCTGGGACAGGACCGTATGGCTACACCTTC.

This clonotype was seen ten or more times. The rearrangement uses TRBV28 and TRBJ2-7; no clear D. The CDR3 has 15 residues. The germline V gene has CDR1 MDHEN and CDR2 SYDVKM. V lost 4 bases and J 3 bases, leaving 16 bases between the germline ends. CDR3 in amino acids: CASSSDLFGRYEQYF. CDR3 DNA: TGTGCCAGCAGTTCGGACCTATTCGGGCGCTACGAGCAGTACTTC.

This clonotype was recorded many times. V gene TRBV12-3 or TRBV12-4 combines with J gene TRBJ1-6, with 7 bases identical to TRBD1. V was clipped by 11 bases and J by 7 bases; unmatched bases: 8. The CDR3 sequence is 13 residues long. CDR3 DNA sequence: TGTGCCTCCAACCGGGACAGAAATTCACCCCTCCACTTT. The encoded protein is CASNRDRNSPLHF.

This clonotype appeared many times. The chain carries TRBV5-4 and TRBJ2-7, with D possibly being TRBD2 (5 bases). This CDR3 contains 13 residues. Deletions cut 0 bases from V and 3 bases from J, with 7 bases between. Looked up from germline, CDR1 is SGHNT and CDR2 is YYREEE (reference sequence). The CDR3 nucleotides are TGTGCCAGCAGCTTGGCTAGCAGCTACGAGCAGTACTTC. Translating it yields CASSLASSYEQYF.